The T cell receptor beta chain described here comes from a study of CD8+ T cells in alopecia areata. Notes on the study in general: Affected scalp, especially in alopecia totalis/universalis, had a higher clonality than normal scalp did. TCR sharing was clearer in mice than between patients, perhaps partly owing to patient HLA diversity.

Germline V CDR1 and CDR2: MDHEN, SYDVKM. The CDR3 has 11 residues. V was pared by 7 bases and J by 4 bases, with 7 bases between. Once RNA had been extracted, it was reverse transcribed into cDNA to act as the sequencing template. Profiled with immunoSEQ multiplex PCR; TCRdb holds only in-frame clones, not every one. The data contain about 20,000 clones, roughly 60% of them singletons. Worth noting for this clone: As yet, its antigen is unknown.

CD4+ cells from about 5 patients were sorted into CD25+CD127- cells. The TCR originated in a human donor with alopecia areata. The sample consisted of CD4+ Tregs sorted from blood. J is TRBJ1-1 and V is TRBV28; no clear D. The DNA for the CDR3 is TGTGCCAGCACACGTGCCACTGAAGCTTTCTTT. It translates to CASTRATEAFF.